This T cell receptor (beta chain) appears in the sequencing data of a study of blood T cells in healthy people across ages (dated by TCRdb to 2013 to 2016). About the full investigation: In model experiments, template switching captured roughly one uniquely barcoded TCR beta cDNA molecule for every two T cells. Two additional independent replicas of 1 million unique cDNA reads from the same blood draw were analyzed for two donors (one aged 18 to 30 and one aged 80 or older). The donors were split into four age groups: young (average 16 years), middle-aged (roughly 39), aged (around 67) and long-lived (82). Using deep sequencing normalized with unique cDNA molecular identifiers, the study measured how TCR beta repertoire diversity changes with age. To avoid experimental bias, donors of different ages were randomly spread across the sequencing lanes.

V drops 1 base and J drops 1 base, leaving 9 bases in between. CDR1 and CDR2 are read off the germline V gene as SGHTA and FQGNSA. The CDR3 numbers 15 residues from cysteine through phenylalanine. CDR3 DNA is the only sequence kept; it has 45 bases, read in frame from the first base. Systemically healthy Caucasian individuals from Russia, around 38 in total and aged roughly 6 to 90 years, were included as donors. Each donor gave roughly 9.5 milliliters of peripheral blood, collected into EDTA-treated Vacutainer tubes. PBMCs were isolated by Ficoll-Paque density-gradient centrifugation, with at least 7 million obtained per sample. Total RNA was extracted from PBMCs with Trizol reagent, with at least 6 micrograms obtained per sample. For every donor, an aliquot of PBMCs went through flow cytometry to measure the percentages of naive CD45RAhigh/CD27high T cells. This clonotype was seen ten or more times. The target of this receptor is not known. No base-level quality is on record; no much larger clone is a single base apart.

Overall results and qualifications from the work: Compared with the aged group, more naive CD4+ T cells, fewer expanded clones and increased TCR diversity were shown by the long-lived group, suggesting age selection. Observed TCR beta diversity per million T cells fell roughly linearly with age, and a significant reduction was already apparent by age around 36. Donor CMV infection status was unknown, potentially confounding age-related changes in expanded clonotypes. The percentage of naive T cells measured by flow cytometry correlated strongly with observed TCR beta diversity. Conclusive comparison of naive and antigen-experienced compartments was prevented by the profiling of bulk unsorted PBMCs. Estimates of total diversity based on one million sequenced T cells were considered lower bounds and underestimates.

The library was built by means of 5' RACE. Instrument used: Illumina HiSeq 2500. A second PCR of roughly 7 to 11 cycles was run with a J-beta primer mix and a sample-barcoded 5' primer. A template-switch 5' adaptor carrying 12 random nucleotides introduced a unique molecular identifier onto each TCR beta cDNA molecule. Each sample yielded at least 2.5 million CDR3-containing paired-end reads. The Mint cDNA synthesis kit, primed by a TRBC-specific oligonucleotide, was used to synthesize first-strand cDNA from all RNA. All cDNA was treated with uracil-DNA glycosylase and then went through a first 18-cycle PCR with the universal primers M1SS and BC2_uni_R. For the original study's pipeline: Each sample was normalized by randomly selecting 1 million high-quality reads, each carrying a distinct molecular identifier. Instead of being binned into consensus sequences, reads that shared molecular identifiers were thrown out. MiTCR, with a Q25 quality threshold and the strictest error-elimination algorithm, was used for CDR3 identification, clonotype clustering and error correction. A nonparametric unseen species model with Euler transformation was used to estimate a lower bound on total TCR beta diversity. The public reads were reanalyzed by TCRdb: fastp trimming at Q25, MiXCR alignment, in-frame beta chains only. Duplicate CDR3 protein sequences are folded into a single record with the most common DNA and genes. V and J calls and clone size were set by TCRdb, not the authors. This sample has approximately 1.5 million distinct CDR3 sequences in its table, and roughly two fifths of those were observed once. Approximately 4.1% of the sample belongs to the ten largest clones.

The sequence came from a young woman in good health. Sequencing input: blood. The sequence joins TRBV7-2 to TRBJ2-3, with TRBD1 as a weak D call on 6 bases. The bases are TGTGCCAGCAGCTTAGTGGGACAACGCACAGATACGCAGTATTTT. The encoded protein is CASSLVGQRTDTQYF. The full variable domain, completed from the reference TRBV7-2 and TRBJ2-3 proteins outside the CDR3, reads GAGVSQSPSNKVTEKGKDVELRCDPISGHTALYWYRQSLGQGLEFLIYFQGNSAPDKSGLPSDRFSAERTGGSVSTLTIQRTQQEDSAVYLCASSLVGQRTDTQYFGPGTRLTVL.